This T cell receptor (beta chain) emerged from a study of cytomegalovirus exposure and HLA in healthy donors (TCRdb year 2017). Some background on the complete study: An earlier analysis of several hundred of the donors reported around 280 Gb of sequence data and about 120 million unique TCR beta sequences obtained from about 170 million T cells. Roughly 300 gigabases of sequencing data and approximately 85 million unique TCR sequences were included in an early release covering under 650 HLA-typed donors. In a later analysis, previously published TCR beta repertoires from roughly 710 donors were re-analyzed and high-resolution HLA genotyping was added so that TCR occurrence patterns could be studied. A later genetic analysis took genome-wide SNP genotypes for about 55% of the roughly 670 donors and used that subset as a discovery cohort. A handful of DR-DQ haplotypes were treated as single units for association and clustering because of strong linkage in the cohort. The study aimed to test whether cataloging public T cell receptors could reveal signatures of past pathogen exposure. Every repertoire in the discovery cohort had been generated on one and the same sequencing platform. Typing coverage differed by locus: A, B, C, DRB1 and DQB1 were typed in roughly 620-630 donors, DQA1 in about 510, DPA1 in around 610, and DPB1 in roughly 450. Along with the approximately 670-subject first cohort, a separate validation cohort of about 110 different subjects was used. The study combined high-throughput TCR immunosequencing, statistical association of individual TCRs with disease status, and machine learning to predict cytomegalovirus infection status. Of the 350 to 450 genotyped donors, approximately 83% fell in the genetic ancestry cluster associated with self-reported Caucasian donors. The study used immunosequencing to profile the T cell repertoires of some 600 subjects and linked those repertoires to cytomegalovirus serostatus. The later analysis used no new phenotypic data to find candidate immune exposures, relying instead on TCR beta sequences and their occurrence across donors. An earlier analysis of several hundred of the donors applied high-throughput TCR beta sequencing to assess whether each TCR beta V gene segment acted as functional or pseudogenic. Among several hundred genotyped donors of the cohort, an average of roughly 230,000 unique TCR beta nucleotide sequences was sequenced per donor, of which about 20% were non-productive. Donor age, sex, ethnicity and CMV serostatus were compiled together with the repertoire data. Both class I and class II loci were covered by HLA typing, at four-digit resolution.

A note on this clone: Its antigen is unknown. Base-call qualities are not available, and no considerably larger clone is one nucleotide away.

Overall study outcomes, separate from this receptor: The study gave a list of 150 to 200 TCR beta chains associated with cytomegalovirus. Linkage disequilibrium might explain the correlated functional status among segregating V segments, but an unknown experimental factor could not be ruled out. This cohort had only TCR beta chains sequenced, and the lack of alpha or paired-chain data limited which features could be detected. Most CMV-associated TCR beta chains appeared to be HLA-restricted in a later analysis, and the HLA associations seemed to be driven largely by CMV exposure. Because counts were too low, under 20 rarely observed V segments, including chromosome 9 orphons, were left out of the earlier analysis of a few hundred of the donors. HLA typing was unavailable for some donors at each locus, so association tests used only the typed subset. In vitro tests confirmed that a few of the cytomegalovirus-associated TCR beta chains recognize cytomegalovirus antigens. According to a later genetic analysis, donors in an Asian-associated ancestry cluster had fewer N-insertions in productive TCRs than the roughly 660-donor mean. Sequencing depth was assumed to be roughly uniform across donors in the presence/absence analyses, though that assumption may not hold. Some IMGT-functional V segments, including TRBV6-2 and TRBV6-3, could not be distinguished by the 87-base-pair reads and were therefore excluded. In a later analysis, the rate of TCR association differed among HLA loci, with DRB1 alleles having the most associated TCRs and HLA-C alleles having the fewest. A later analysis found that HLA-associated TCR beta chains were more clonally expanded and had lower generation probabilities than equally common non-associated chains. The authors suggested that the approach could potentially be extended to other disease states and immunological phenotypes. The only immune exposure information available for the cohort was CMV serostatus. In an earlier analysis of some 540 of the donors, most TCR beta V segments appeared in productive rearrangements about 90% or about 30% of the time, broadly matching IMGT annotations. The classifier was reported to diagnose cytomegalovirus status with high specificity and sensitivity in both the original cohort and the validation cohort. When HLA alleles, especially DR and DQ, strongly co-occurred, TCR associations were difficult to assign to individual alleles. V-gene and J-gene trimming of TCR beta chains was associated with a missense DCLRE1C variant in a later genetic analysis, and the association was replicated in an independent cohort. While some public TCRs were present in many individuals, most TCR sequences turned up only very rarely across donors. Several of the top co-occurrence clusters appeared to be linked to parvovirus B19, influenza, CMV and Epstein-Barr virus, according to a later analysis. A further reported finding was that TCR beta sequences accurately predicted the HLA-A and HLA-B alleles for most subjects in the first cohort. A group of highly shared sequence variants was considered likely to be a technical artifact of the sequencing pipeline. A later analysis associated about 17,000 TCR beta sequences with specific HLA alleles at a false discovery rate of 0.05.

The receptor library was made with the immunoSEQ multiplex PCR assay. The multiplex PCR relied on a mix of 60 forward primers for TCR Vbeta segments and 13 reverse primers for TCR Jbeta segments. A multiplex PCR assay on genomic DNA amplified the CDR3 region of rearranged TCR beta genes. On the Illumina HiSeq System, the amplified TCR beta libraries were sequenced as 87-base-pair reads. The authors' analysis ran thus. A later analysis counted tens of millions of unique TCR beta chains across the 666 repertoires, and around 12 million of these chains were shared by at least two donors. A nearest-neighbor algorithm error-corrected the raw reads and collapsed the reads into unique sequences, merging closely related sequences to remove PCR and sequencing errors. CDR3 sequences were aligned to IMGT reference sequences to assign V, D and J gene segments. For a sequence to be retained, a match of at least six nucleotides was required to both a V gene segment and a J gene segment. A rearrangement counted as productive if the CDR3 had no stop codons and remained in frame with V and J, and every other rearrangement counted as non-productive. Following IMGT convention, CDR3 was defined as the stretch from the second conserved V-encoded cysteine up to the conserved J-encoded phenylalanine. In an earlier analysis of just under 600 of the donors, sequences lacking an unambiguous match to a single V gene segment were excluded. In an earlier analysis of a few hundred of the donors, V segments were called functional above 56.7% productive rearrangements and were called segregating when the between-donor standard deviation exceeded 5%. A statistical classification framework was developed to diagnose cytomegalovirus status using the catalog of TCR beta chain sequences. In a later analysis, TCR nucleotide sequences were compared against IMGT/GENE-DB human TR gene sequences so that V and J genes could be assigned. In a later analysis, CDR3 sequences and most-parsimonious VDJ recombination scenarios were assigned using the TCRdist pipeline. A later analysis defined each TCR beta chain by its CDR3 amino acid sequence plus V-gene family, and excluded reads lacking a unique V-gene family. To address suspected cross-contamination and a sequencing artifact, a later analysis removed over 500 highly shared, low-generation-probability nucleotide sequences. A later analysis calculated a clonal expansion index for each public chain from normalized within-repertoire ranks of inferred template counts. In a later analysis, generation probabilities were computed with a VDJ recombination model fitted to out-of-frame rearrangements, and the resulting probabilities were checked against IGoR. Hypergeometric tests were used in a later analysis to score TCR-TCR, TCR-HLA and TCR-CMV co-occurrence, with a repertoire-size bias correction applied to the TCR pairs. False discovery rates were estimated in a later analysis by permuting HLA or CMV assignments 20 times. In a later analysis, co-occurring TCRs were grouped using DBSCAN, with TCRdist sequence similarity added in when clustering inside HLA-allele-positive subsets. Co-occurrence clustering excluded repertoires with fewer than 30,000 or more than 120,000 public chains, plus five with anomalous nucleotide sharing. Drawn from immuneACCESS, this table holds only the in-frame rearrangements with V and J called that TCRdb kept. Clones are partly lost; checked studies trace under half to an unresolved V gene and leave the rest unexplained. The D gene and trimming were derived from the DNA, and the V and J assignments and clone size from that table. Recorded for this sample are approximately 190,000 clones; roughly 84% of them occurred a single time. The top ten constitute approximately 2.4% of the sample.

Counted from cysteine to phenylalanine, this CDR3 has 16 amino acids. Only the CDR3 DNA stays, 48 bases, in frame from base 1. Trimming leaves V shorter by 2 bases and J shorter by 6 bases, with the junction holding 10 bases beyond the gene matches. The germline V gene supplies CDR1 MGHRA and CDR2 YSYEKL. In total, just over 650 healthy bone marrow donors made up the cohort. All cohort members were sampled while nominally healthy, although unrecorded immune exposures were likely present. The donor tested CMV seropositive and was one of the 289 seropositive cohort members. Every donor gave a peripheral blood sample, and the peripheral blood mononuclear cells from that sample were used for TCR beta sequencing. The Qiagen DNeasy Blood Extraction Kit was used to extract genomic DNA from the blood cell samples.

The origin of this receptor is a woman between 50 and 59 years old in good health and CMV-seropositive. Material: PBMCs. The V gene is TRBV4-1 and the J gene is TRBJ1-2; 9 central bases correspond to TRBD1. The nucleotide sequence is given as TGCGCCAGCAGCCAACTCACGAGACAGGGGGTTGATGGCTACACCTTC. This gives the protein CASSQLTRQGVDGYTF.